A selection of T cell receptor beta chains follows, all from one sample in a study of blood T cell repertoires in COVID-19. Assay: immunoSEQ multiplex PCR; the TCRdb copy retains only in-frame clones and omits some. The top ten clones hold about 13% of a sample with about 190,000 clones, 70% to 85% of them seen once. The specimen was peripheral blood. The receptor source for this set is a man between 45 and 60 years old who had recovered from COVID-19. Each CDR3 is given with its conserved first and last residue. A D gene is named only where the DNA matches it firmly. Part of the rows lack a size; the others show once, few, many or a class for expanded clones.

CDR3 protein	CDR3 DNA	D gene	clone size	V gene	J gene
CAWSRLAAYRDEQFF	TGTGCCTGGAGTCGTCTAGCGGCCTACAGGGATGAGCAGTTCTTC	.	.	TRBV30	TRBJ2-1
CASSTPDRHTF	TGTGCCAGTAGTACCCCCGACAGGCATACCTTC	.	once	TRBV19	TRBJ1-2
CASSQAPGQVNTEAFF	TGTGCCAGCAGCCAAGCCCCGGGACAGGTGAACACTGAAGCTTTCTTT	TRBD1	few	TRBV4-2	TRBJ1-1
CASSPGEGTQYF	TGTGCCAGCAGCCCCGGGGAGGGGACCCAGTACTTC	TRBD2	large	TRBV9	TRBJ2-5
CSARQGVMQYF	TGCAGTGCTCGGCAGGGGGTAATGCAGTACTTC	TRBD1	once	TRBV20-1	TRBJ2-7
CASSPPDRNYGYTF	TGTGCCAGCTCACCACCGGACAGGAACTATGGCTACACCTTC	TRBD1	once	TRBV18	TRBJ1-2
CASSHSTGYTEAFF	TGCGCCAGCAGCCACTCGACAGGATACACTGAAGCTTTCTTT	.	few	TRBV5-1	TRBJ1-1
CASSVQLSGRADTGELFF	TGTGCCAGCAGCGTACAACTTAGCGGGAGGGCCGACACCGGGGAGCTGTTTTTT	TRBD2	.	TRBV9	TRBJ2-2
CASSLVAGGPNEQFF	TGTGCCAGCAGCTTAGTAGCGGGAGGGCCGAATGAGCAGTTCTTC	TRBD2	.	TRBV11-2	TRBJ2-1
CASSAGLAGPSTDTQYF	TGCGCCAGCAGCGCCGGACTAGCGGGACCCAGCACAGATACGCAGTATTTT	TRBD2	.	TRBV4-1	TRBJ2-3
CASSLVLGVWAEAFF	TGTGCCAGCAGCTTAGTCTTAGGGGTCTGGGCTGAAGCTTTCTTT	.	.	TRBV7-3	TRBJ1-1
CASSQGTGGLETQYF	TGCGCCAGCAGCCAGGGGACAGGGGGCTTGGAGACCCAGTACTTC	TRBD1	.	TRBV4-3	TRBJ2-5
CASSEGVTPGVYGYTF	TGTGCCAGCAGTGAAGGGGTGACACCGGGGGTCTATGGCTACACCTTC	.	.	TRBV2	TRBJ1-2